This is a list of T cell receptor beta chains from one sample in a study of OX40 agonist ivuxolimab in advanced cancers. Libraries were prepared by immunoSEQ multiplex PCR; TCRdb keeps only in-frame clonotypes and omits some of them. The sample carries over 60,000 clones, about 85% recorded once. Specimen: CD4+ or CD8+ T cells sorted from blood, collected in a trial of the OX40 agonist ivuxolimab. The receptors shown here come from an adult with an advanced solid tumor such as melanoma, head and neck, liver or kidney cancer. Each CDR3 is given with its conserved first and last residue. Each record gives: D gene, clone size, V gene, J gene, CDR3 protein, CDR3 DNA. A D gene is named only where the DNA matches it firmly. Part of the rows lack a size; the others show once, few, many or a class for expanded clones.

d_gene: -
abundance: -
v_gene: TRBV7-9
j_gene: TRBJ2-1
CDR3aa: CASSKDSSYNEQFF
CDR3nt: TGTGCCAGCAGCAAGGATAGCTCCTACAATGAGCAGTTCTTC

d_gene: -
abundance: few
v_gene: TRBV6-5
j_gene: TRBJ2-7
CDR3aa: CASRPRPDLPYEQYF
CDR3nt: TGTGCCAGCAGGCCTAGACCCGACTTACCCTACGAGCAGTACTTC

d_gene: -
abundance: -
v_gene: TRBV5-1
j_gene: TRBJ1-1
CDR3aa: CASSLGPAGSPEAFF
CDR3nt: TGCGCCAGTAGCTTAGGGCCCGCTGGGAGTCCTGAAGCTTTCTTT

d_gene: -
abundance: -
v_gene: TRBV14
j_gene: TRBJ2-4
CDR3aa: CASSPSRGNIQYF
CDR3nt: TGTGCCAGCAGCCCCTCCAGGGGAAACATTCAGTACTTC

d_gene: TRBD1
abundance: -
v_gene: TRBV2
j_gene: TRBJ2-5
CDR3aa: CASRGTVQETQYF
CDR3nt: TGTGCCAGCAGAGGGACAGTCCAAGAGACCCAGTACTTC

d_gene: -
abundance: -
v_gene: TRBV4-3
j_gene: TRBJ2-1
CDR3aa: CASSQARLALWQFF
CDR3nt: TGCGCCAGCAGCCAAGCTCGGCTAGCGTTATGGCAGTTCTTC

d_gene: TRBD2
abundance: -
v_gene: TRBV28
j_gene: TRBJ2-7
CDR3aa: CASSLWTASGSRYEQYF
CDR3nt: TGTGCCAGCAGTTTATGGACGGCTAGCGGGAGTCGATACGAGCAGTACTTC

d_gene: TRBD2
abundance: once
v_gene: TRBV29-1
j_gene: TRBJ2-5
CDR3aa: CSVELAGVGETQYF
CDR3nt: TGCAGCGTTGAACTAGCGGGAGTTGGAGAGACCCAGTACTTC

d_gene: -
abundance: -
v_gene: TRBV4-2
j_gene: TRBJ2-7
CDR3aa: CASSQDRDSWDEQYF
CDR3nt: TGTGCCAGCAGCCAAGATCGAGATAGTTGGGACGAGCAGTACTTC

d_gene: -
abundance: -
v_gene: TRBV5-1
j_gene: TRBJ2-1
CDR3aa: CASSLDPNNEQFF
CDR3nt: TGCGCCAGCAGCTTGGATCCAAACAATGAGCAGTTCTTC

d_gene: -
abundance: -
v_gene: TRBV10-3
j_gene: TRBJ2-6
CDR3aa: CATRPARVNVLTF
CDR3nt: TGTGCCACTCGTCCGGCCAGGGTTAACGTCCTGACTTTC

d_gene: TRBD1
abundance: -
v_gene: TRBV5-1
j_gene: TRBJ1-3
CDR3aa: CASSRLPGGSGNTIYF
CDR3nt: TGCGCCAGCAGCCGATTACCAGGGGGCTCTGGAAACACCATATATTTT

d_gene: -
abundance: -
v_gene: TRBV5-1
j_gene: TRBJ2-1
CDR3aa: CASSSDRLKNTYNEQFF
CDR3nt: TGCGCCAGCAGCTCTGACAGGTTAAAGAATACCTACAATGAGCAGTTCTTC

d_gene: -
abundance: -
v_gene: TRBV5-1
j_gene: TRBJ2-7
CDR3aa: CASSVPDSYEQYF
CDR3nt: TGCGCCAGCAGCGTCCCGGACAGCTACGAGCAGTACTTC

d_gene: -
abundance: once
v_gene: TRBV5-1
j_gene: TRBJ1-1
CDR3aa: CASSSGGVEAFF
CDR3nt: TGCGCCAGCAGCTCGGGTGGAGTTGAAGCTTTCTTT

d_gene: -
abundance: -
v_gene: TRBV14
j_gene: TRBJ2-3
CDR3aa: CASSQRTDTQYF
CDR3nt: TGTGCCAGCAGCCAACGCACAGATACGCAGTATTTT

d_gene: TRBD2
abundance: once
v_gene: TRBV5-6
j_gene: TRBJ2-5
CDR3aa: CASSFSSSSGDQETQYF
CDR3nt: TGTGCCAGCAGCTTCAGTTCGTCTAGCGGGGACCAAGAGACCCAGTACTTC

d_gene: -
abundance: once
v_gene: TRBV7-9
j_gene: TRBJ1-4
CDR3aa: CASSGGSSTNEKLFF
CDR3nt: TGTGCCAGCAGCGGCGGATCTTCAACTAATGAAAAACTGTTTTTT

d_gene: -
abundance: -
v_gene: TRBV7-2
j_gene: TRBJ1-5
CDR3aa: CASSFGPVPQHF
CDR3nt: TGTGCCAGCAGCTTCGGGCCTGTCCCCCAGCATTTT

d_gene: -
abundance: -
v_gene: TRBV5-1
j_gene: TRBJ1-3
CDR3aa: CASSLTEGRSAGNTIYF
CDR3nt: TGCGCCAGCAGCTTGACAGAGGGCAGGTCGGCTGGAAACACCATATATTTT